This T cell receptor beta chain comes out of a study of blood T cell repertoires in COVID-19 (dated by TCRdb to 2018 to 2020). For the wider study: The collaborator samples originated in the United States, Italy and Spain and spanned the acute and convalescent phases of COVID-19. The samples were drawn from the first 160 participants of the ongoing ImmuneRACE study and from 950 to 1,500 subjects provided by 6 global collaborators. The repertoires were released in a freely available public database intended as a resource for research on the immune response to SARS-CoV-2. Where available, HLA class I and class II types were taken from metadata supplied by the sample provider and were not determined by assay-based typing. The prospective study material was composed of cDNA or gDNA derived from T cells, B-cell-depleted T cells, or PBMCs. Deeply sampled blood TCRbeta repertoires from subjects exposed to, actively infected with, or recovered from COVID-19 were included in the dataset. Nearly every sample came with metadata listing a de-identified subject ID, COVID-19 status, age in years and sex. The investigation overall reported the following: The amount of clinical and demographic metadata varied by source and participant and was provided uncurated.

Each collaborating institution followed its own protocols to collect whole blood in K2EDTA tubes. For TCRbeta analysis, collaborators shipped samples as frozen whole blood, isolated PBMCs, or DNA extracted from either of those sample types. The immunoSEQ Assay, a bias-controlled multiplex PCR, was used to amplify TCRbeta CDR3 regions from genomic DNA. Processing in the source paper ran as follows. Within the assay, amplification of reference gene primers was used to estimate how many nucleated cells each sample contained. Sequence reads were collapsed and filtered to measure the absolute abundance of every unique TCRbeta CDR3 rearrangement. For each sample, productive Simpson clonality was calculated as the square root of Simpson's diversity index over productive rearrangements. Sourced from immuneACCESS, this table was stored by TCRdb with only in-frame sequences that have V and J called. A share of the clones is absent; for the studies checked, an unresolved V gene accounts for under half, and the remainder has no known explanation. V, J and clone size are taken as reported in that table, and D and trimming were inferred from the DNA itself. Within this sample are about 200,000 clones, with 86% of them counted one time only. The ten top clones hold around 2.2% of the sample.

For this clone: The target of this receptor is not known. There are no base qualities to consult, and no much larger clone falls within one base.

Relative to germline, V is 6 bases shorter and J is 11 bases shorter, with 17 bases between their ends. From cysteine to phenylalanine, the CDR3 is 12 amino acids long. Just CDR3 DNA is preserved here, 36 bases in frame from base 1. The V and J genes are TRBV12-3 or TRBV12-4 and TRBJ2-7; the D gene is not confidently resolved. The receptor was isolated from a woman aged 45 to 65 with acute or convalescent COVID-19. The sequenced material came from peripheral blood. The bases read TGTGCCAGCAGGATCACAGACCTGCCAAAGTACTTC. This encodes CASRITDLPKYF.